This TCR beta chain comes out of a study of T cell changes during pregnancy in multiple sclerosis. Assay: immunoSEQ multiplex PCR; the TCRdb copy retains only in-frame clones and omits some. The table lists tens of thousands of clones, around 90% of them singletons. CDR1 and CDR2 from the germline V gene are MNHNS and SASEGT. The CDR3 runs 13 residues. Trimming took off 5 bases at V and 4 bases at J, with 11 bases between the two ends. Sequenced here: CD8+ T cells from peripheral blood mononuclear cells, sampled after pregnancy. The V call is TRBV6-1, the J call TRBJ1-1, with TRBD1 as a possible D gene (5 bases). The TCR was taken from a female donor in good health, enrolled as a control in a pregnancy study. DNA for the CDR3: TGTGCCAGCAGTCCAGGGTATAGCACTGAAGCTTTCTTT. Protein product: CASSPGYSTEAFF.